The clone carrying this TCR beta chain was recorded a few times. The antigen is not known. The sample comes from a study of T cell repertoires in cytomegalovirus infection. Overall study: HLA-C-restricted CMV epitopes, recently identified, and well-studied HLA-B-restricted ones were used by the study. Study outcomes and limitations: Predominance within the ex vivo response was attributable to HLA-C-restricted CMV-specific TCR beta clonotypes.

The trim removed 4 bases at V and 4 bases at J, leaving 9 bases unmatched. The germline V gene encodes CDR1 SGHVS and CDR2 FNYEAQ. The CDR3 runs 15 residues. TCRdb analysed the reads with MiXCR anew, one entry per CDR3 protein. Of around 340,000 distinct CDR3 sequences listed, 25% to 35% are singletons. The source material was cultured PBMCs, sampled from culture after CMV antigen stimulation. The V call is TRBV7-6, the J call TRBJ1-2; TRBD1 matches at 7 bases. The TCR was taken from a human donor in good health (CMV status not recorded). Some clones in this sample may be carry-over from other donors' samples. CDR3: CASSSGETGSYGYTF. The CDR3 DNA follows: TGTGCCAGCAGCTCGGGGGAGACAGGGAGCTATGGCTACACCTTC.